The following is a T cell receptor beta chain sequence with its context. Its antigen is unknown. The sample originates from a study of cytomegalovirus exposure and HLA in healthy donors. PCR primers comprised 60 Vbeta and 13 Jbeta primers. Some clones are missing from TCRdb's copy, which holds only in-frame ones; the method was immunoSEQ multiplex PCR. The repertoire consists of about 160,000 clones, with around four fifths occurring once and the leading ten covering roughly 1.3%. The study's findings and limits: Across donors, sequencing depth was assumed by presence/absence analyses to be roughly uniform.

This CDR3 is built from 11 residues. The germline V and J ends were trimmed by 2 bases and 5 bases, with 5 bases remaining between them. Per the germline V gene, CDR1 is SGHRS and CDR2 is YFSETQ. This clonotype was obtained from a woman aged 50 to 60 in good health and CMV-seronegative. This chain connects TRBV5-1 to TRBJ2-7; D remains ambiguous. Sequenced: PBMCs. This CDR3 reads CASSFLDEQYF. CDR3 bases: TGCGCCAGCAGCTTCCTAGACGAGCAGTACTTC. The whole variable domain, filled in from reference TRBV5-1 and TRBJ2-7, reads KAGVTQTPRYLIKTRGQQVTLSCSPISGHRSVSWYQQTPGQGLQFLFEYFSETQRNKGNFPGRFSGRQFSNSRSEMNVSTLELGDSALYLCASSFLDEQYFGPGTRLTVT.